This section outlines one TCR beta chain sequence together with its context. This record belongs to a study of T cell responses to AZD1222 COVID-19 vaccine. Sequenced by immunoSEQ multiplex PCR; TCRdb stores in-frame clones only, minus some. This sample carries approximately 68,000 clones, approximately 90% of them seen once, and the ten largest clones take less than 20%. The material sequenced was peripheral blood, taken on day 0 of AZD1222 vaccination. This TCR came from an adult in good health.

The CDR3 sequence is CASTQAADLRTDTQYF. The CDR3, as DNA: TGTGCCAGCACCCAGGCGGCGGACCTAAGGACAGATACGCAGTATTTT. V is TRBV19 and J is TRBJ2-3; no clear D gene. Germline CDR1 LNHDA, CDR2 SQIVND (reference sequence). V lost 9 bases and J lost 3, with 22 bases in between. The CDR3 sequence is 16 residues long.